Listed below are T cell receptor beta chains from one sample, sequenced in a study of CD8 T cells in ankylosing spondylitis. One entry per CDR3 protein results from TCRdb running MiXCR on the 5' RACE reads. The sample carries around 230,000 distinct CDR3 sequences, 8% to 9.5% recorded once. Input material: blood, either unsorted or a sorted T cell fraction (not recorded which). Receptor source: a male donor with ankylosing spondylitis or in good health (not recorded which). The CDR3 runs from the conserved cysteine through the conserved F or W. The size entry is marked missing in some rows and otherwise reads once, few, many or a size class.

cdr3_aa	clone_size	v_call
CASTPGGLSYNEQFF	many	TRBV12-3/TRBV12-4
CASSYGGNQPQHF	many	TRBV6-6
CASTQGQGAYPSGNTIYF	many	TRBV27
CASSYQGQGSTEAFF	many	TRBV6-5
CSARDSVNQPQHF	many	TRBV20-1
CASSLVSGRTDTQYF	many	TRBV5-1
CASSPSFKAEQYF	many	TRBV4-3
CASSKTGGEAYNEQFF	many	TRBV6-1
CATSAMASGSTDTQYF	-	TRBV15
CASSPTLATEAFF	many	TRBV5-1
CSVEGPADTIYF	-	TRBV29-1
CASSLSGVYNEQFF	many	TRBV11-2
CASSPIHGYNEQFF	many	TRBV11-2
CASSSLTGARAQHF	many	TRBV7-8
CSAKRISSGNTIYF	many	TRBV20-1
CASSFSRGGTGELFF	many	TRBV7-9
CASSHGTPTDTQYF	many	TRBV5-1
CASSSTGTERDTEAFF	-	TRBV7-9
CASSQAGTGGIYNEQFF	many	TRBV4-3
CASSSGTGIPGYTF	many	TRBV7-2
CASILAGGPAEQFF	many	TRBV4-3
CASSPQDGNSGNTIYF	many	TRBV18
CASSPWDTEKLFF	-	TRBV7-9
CASSRVISAWEQYF	-	TRBV5-6
CASSVQQKPEKLFF	many	TRBV9
CASSFGREGHNEQFF	many	TRBV7-9
CASSSRGMELFF	-	TRBV7-9
CASSLGQGGVGQPQHF	few	TRBV7-4
CASSYDRPPGNTIYF	many	TRBV6-5
CASSQDWVRSSYEQYF	-	TRBV4-1
CASSLGGFTEAFF	-	TRBV5-4
CASSRPGRPGDYGYTF	-	TRBV4-1
CASSIQGDSYEQYF	many	TRBV19
CASSLEGAGRFF	once	TRBV7-9
CSATEMAYNEQFF	many	TRBV20-1
CAWSPQVGYNEQFF	-	TRBV30
CASSPGTGVRQPQHF	-	TRBV18
CASSPGGASTDTQYF	many	TRBV12-3/TRBV12-4
CASSSTGSGPQHF	many	TRBV12-3/TRBV12-4
CASSSLGGYGYTF	many	TRBV5-1
CSALAGSSTDTQYF	many	TRBV20-1
CAISESSGRTTQYF	many	TRBV10-3
CASSLRDTEAFF	few	TRBV5-6
CSASTGNNYGYTF	many	TRBV20-1
CSARSPSPPGTQYF	few	TRBV20-1
CASSPFPGNTEAFF	few	TRBV11-2
CAWSVSGGYTDTQYF	-	TRBV30
CASRPGDRASTDTQYF	many	TRBV6-1
CASSFLRGADGYTF	-	TRBV12-3/TRBV12-4
CASSQETPEDGYTF	many	TRBV3-1
CASSPETDTQYF	many	TRBV18
CASSPMRDEQFF	many	TRBV18
CASSAGQDDYTGELFF	many	TRBV6-4
CASSTDPPPGVHEQYF	few	TRBV4-3
CSARARTEGGRDEQFF	few	TRBV20-1